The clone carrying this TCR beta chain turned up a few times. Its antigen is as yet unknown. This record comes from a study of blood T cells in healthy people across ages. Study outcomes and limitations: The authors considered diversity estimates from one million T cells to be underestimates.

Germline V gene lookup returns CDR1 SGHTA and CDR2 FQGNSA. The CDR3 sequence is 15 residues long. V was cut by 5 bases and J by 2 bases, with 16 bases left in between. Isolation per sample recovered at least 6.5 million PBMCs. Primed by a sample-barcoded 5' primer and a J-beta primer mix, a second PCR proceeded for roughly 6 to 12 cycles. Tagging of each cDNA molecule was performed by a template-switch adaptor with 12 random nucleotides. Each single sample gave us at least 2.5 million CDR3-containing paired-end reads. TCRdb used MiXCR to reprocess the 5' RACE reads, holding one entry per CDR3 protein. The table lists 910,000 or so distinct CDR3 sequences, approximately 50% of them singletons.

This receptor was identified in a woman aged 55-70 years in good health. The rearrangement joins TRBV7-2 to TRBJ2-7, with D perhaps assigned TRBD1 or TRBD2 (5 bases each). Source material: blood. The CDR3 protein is CASSLTGTAPYEQYF. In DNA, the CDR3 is TGTGCCAGCAGCCTAACCGGGACGGCACCCTACGAGCAGTACTTC.